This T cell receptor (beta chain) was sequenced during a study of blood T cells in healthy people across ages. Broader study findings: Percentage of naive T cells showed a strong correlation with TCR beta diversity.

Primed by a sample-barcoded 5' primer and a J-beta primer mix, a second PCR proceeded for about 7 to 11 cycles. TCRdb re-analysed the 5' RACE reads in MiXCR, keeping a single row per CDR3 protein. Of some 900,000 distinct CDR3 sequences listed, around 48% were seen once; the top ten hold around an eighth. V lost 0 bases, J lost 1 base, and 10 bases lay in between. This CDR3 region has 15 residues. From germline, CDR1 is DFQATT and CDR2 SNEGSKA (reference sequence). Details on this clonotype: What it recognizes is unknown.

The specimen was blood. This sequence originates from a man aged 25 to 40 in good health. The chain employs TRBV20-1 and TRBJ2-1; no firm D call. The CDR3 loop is CSARDASASYNEQFF. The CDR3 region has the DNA TGCAGTGCTAGAGATGCGAGCGCTTCCTACAATGAGCAGTTCTTC.